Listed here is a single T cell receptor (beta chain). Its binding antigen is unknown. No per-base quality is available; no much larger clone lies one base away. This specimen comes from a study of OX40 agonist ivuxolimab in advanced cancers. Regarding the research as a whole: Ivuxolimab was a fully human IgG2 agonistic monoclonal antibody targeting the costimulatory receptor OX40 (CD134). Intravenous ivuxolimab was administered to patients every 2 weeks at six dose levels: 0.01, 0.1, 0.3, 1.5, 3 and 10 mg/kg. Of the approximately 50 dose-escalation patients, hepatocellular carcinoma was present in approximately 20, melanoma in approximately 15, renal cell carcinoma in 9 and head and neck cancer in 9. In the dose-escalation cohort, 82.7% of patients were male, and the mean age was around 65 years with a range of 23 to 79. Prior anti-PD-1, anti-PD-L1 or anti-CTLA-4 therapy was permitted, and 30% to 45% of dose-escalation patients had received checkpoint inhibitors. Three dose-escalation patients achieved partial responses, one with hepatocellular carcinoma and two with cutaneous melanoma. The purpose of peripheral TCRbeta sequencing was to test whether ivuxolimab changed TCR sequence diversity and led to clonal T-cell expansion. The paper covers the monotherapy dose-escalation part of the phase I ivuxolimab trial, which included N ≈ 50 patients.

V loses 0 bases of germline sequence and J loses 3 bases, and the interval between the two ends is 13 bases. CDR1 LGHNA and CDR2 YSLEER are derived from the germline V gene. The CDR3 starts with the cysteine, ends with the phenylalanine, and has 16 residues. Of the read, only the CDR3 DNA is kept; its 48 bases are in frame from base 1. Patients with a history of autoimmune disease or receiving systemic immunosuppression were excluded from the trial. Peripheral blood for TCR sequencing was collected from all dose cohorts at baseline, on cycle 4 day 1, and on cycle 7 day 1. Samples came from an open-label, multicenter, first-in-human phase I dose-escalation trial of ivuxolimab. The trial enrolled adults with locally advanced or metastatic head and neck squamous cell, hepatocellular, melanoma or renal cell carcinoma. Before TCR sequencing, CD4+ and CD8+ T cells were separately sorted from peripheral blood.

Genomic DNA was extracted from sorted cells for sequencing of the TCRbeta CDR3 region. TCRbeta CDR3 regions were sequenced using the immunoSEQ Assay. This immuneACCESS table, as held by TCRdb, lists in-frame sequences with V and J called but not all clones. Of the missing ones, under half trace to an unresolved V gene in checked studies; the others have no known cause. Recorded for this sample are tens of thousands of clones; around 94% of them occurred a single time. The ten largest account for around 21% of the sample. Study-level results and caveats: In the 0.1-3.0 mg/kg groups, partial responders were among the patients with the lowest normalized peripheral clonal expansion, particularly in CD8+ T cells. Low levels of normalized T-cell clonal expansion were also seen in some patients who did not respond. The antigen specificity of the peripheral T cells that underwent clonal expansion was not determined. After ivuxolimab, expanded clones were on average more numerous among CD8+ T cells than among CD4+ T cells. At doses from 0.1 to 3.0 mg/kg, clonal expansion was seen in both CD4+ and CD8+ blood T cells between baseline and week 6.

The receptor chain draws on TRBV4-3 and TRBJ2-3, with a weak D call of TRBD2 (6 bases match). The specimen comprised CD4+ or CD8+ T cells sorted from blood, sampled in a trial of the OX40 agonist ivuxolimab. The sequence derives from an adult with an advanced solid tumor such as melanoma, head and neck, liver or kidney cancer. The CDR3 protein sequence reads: CASSQEGGEWTDTQYF. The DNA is TGCGCCAGCAGCCAAGAGGGGGGAGAATGGACAGATACGCAGTATTTT.